This T cell receptor (beta chain) was identified during a study of T cell changes during pregnancy in multiple sclerosis. The protocol was immunoSEQ multiplex PCR, while the TCRdb copy is restricted to in-frame clones and leaves out a portion. The table has 35,000 to 55,000 clones, around 90% seen once. Germline V lookup: CDR1 MNHEY, CDR2 SVGAGI. V was cut by 8 bases and J by 5 bases, with 10 bases left in between. The CDR3 is 12 residues long. The input for sequencing was CD4+ T cells from peripheral blood mononuclear cells, taken before pregnancy. The gene calls are TRBV6-5 and TRBJ2-1, with TRBD2 as a possible D gene (6 bases). The TCR sequence derives from a female donor with multiple sclerosis, enrolled in a pregnancy study. CDR3 amino acids: CASQRVNNEQFF. The CDR3, as DNA: TGTGCCAGCCAGCGGGTAAACAATGAGCAGTTCTTC.